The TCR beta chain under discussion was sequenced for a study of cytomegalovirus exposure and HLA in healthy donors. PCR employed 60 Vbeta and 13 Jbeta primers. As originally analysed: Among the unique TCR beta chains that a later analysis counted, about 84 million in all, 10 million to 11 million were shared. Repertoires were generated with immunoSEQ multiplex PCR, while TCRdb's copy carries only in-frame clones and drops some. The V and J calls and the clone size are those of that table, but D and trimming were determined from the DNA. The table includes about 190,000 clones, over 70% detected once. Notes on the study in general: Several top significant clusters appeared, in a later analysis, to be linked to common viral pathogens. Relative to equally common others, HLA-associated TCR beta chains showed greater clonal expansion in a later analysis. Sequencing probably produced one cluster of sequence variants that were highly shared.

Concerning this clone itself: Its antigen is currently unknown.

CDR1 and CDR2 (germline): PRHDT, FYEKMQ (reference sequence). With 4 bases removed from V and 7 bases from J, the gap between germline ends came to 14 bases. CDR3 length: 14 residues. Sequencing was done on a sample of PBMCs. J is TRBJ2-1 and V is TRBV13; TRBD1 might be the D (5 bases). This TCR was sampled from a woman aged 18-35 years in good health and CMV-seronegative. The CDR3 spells CASSSDDSRNEQFF. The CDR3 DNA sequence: TGTGCCAGCAGCTCAGATGACAGCCGAAATGAGCAGTTCTTC.